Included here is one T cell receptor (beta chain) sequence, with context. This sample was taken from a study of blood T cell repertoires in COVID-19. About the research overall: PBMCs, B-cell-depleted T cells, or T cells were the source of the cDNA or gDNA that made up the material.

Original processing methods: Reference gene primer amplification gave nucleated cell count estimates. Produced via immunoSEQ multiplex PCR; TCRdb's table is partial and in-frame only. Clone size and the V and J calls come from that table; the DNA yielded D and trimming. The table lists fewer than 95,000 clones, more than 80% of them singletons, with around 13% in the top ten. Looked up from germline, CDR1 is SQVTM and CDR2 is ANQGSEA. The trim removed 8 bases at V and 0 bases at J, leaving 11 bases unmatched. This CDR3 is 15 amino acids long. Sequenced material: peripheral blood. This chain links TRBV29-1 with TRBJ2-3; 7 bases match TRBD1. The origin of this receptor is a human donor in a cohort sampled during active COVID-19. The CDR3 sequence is CSSGTGTASTDTQYF. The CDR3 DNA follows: TGCAGCTCCGGGACCGGGACAGCAAGCACAGATACGCAGTATTTT.